This is a list of T cell receptor beta chains from one sample in a study of cytomegalovirus exposure and HLA in healthy donors. TCRdb's table, derived via immunoSEQ multiplex PCR, lists solely in-frame clones and lacks some. The sample lists about 140,000 clones; roughly 78% were seen once. What was sequenced was PBMCs. Source of these receptors: a man aged 18-30 years in good health and CMV-seropositive. The CDR3 runs from the conserved cysteine through the conserved F or W. The order of the fields is D gene, V gene, CDR3 length, J gene, clone size, CDR3 protein, CDR3 DNA. A D gene is named only where the DNA matches it firmly. Not all rows give a size; the values are once, few, many and, for expanded clones, a class.

D gene: .; V gene: TRBV5-8; CDR3 length: 14; J gene: TRBJ2-1; clone size: .; CDR3 protein: CASSPNLEDNEQFF; CDR3 DNA: TGTGCCAGCAGCCCAAACCTAGAAGACAATGAGCAGTTCTTC
D gene: TRBD2; V gene: TRBV5-4; CDR3 length: 15; J gene: TRBJ2-5; clone size: .; CDR3 protein: CASSAGGAYQETQYF; CDR3 DNA: TGTGCCAGCAGCGCGGGAGGTGCCTACCAAGAGACCCAGTACTTC
D gene: TRBD1; V gene: TRBV9; CDR3 length: 15; J gene: TRBJ2-7; clone size: .; CDR3 protein: CASSVAGTGTDEQYF; CDR3 DNA: TGTGCCAGCAGCGTAGCCGGGACAGGGACCGACGAGCAGTACTTC
D gene: .; V gene: TRBV14; CDR3 length: 17; J gene: TRBJ2-5; clone size: .; CDR3 protein: CASSSQWAGYFQETQYF; CDR3 DNA: TGTGCCAGCAGCTCCCAATGGGCAGGGTACTTCCAAGAGACCCAGTACTTC
D gene: .; V gene: TRBV4-1; CDR3 length: 13; J gene: TRBJ2-7; clone size: .; CDR3 protein: CASSQFPNYEQYF; CDR3 DNA: TGCGCCAGCAGCCAGTTCCCTAACTACGAGCAGTACTTC
D gene: .; V gene: TRBV7-3; CDR3 length: 16; J gene: TRBJ2-6; clone size: .; CDR3 protein: CASSLNSPSGANVLTF; CDR3 DNA: TGTGCCAGCAGCTTAAACAGCCCCTCTGGGGCCAACGTCCTGACTTTC
D gene: TRBD1; V gene: TRBV2; CDR3 length: 12; J gene: TRBJ1-2; clone size: .; CDR3 protein: CASSGQGPGYTF; CDR3 DNA: TGTGCCAGCAGTGGACAGGGCCCTGGCTACACCTTC
D gene: TRBD1; V gene: TRBV25-1; CDR3 length: 14; J gene: TRBJ1-5; clone size: few; CDR3 protein: CASKGKGAAQPQHF; CDR3 DNA: TGTGCCAGCAAGGGGAAGGGGGCGGCTCAGCCCCAGCATTTT
D gene: TRBD1; V gene: TRBV6-5; CDR3 length: 14; J gene: TRBJ2-7; clone size: .; CDR3 protein: CASSSRTGGDEQYF; CDR3 DNA: TGTGCCAGCAGCTCTCGGACAGGGGGCGACGAGCAGTACTTC
D gene: TRBD2; V gene: TRBV4-2; CDR3 length: 17; J gene: TRBJ2-5; clone size: .; CDR3 protein: CASSSEVAGGLAETQYF; CDR3 DNA: TGTGCCAGCAGCTCCGAGGTAGCGGGGGGATTAGCGGAGACCCAGTACTTC
D gene: TRBD1; V gene: TRBV7-9; CDR3 length: 15; J gene: TRBJ1-5; clone size: few; CDR3 protein: CASSSGTGGGQPQHF; CDR3 DNA: TGTGCCAGCAGCTCCGGGACAGGGGGCGGGCAGCCCCAGCATTTT
D gene: .; V gene: TRBV5-1; CDR3 length: 14; J gene: TRBJ2-5; clone size: .; CDR3 protein: CASSFTGGRETQYF; CDR3 DNA: TGCGCCAGCAGCTTTACAGGAGGGAGGGAGACCCAGTACTTC
D gene: .; V gene: TRBV6-1; CDR3 length: 13; J gene: TRBJ2-1; clone size: .; CDR3 protein: CASSERDFLEQFF; CDR3 DNA: TGTGCCAGCAGTGAAAGGGACTTTCTCGAGCAGTTCTTC
D gene: .; V gene: TRBV6-1; CDR3 length: 13; J gene: TRBJ1-5; clone size: .; CDR3 protein: CASSVRGNQPQHF; CDR3 DNA: TGTGCCAGCAGTGTCAGGGGCAATCAGCCCCAGCATTTT
D gene: .; V gene: TRBV5-1; CDR3 length: 14; J gene: TRBJ2-3; clone size: .; CDR3 protein: CASSLTQGLDTQYF; CDR3 DNA: TGCGCCAGCAGCTTGACTCAGGGGTTGGATACGCAGTATTTT
D gene: TRBD2; V gene: TRBV7-9; CDR3 length: 18; J gene: TRBJ2-1; clone size: few; CDR3 protein: CASSSPLRTSGLYNEQFF; CDR3 DNA: TGTGCCAGCAGCTCCCCTCTCCGGACTAGCGGGTTATACAATGAGCAGTTCTTC
D gene: .; V gene: TRBV2; CDR3 length: 15; J gene: TRBJ1-5; clone size: .; CDR3 protein: CASSEGEVLNQPQHF; CDR3 DNA: TGTGCCAGCAGTGAAGGCGAGGTCCTAAATCAGCCCCAGCATTTT
D gene: TRBD1; V gene: TRBV28; CDR3 length: 14; J gene: TRBJ1-4; clone size: .; CDR3 protein: CASSRDRGSEKLFF; CDR3 DNA: TGTGCCAGCAGCCGGGACAGGGGATCTGAAAAACTGTTTTTT
D gene: TRBD1; V gene: TRBV5-1; CDR3 length: 15; J gene: TRBJ2-7; clone size: .; CDR3 protein: CASSITQGAGYEQYF; CDR3 DNA: TGCGCCAGCAGCATAACTCAGGGGGCGGGCTACGAGCAGTACTTC
D gene: .; V gene: TRBV27; CDR3 length: 14; J gene: TRBJ1-1; clone size: .; CDR3 protein: CASSFPGDGTEAFF; CDR3 DNA: TGTGCCAGCAGTTTTCCCGGGGATGGCACTGAAGCTTTCTTT
D gene: TRBD1; V gene: TRBV19; CDR3 length: 16; J gene: TRBJ1-6; clone size: .; CDR3 protein: CASCDRDRGGNSPLHF; CDR3 DNA: TGTGCCAGTTGCGACCGGGACAGGGGGGGGAATTCACCCCTCCACTTT
D gene: .; V gene: TRBV6-5; CDR3 length: 15; J gene: TRBJ1-2; clone size: .; CDR3 protein: CASSALSTGNYGYTF; CDR3 DNA: TGTGCCAGCAGCGCCCTTTCCACAGGGAACTATGGCTACACCTTC
D gene: .; V gene: TRBV5-4; CDR3 length: 14; J gene: TRBJ1-2; clone size: .; CDR3 protein: CASIQGNTNYGYTF; CDR3 DNA: TGTGCCAGCATCCAGGGGAACACTAACTATGGCTACACCTTC
D gene: .; V gene: TRBV30; CDR3 length: 11; J gene: TRBJ2-7; clone size: .; CDR3 protein: CAWRGRAEQYF; CDR3 DNA: TGTGCCTGGAGAGGGAGAGCCGAGCAGTACTTC
D gene: TRBD1; V gene: TRBV4-1; CDR3 length: 16; J gene: TRBJ1-5; clone size: .; CDR3 protein: CASSQDQGVSNQPQHF; CDR3 DNA: TGCGCCAGCAGCCAAGATCAGGGGGTTAGCAATCAGCCCCAGCATTTT
D gene: TRBD1; V gene: TRBV19; CDR3 length: 16; J gene: TRBJ2-7; clone size: .; CDR3 protein: CASSTSTGVASYEQYF; CDR3 DNA: TGTGCCAGTAGTACTTCGACAGGGGTCGCCTCCTACGAGCAGTACTTC
D gene: .; V gene: TRBV28; CDR3 length: 14; J gene: TRBJ2-1; clone size: .; CDR3 protein: CASSPSYSYNEQFF; CDR3 DNA: TGTGCCAGCAGTCCTTCCTACTCCTACAATGAGCAGTTCTTC
D gene: TRBD1; V gene: TRBV14; CDR3 length: 14; J gene: TRBJ2-5; clone size: .; CDR3 protein: CASSQPTGVETQYF; CDR3 DNA: TGTGCCAGCAGCCAACCAACAGGGGTTGAGACCCAGTACTTC
D gene: .; V gene: TRBV12-2; CDR3 length: 18; J gene: TRBJ2-1; clone size: .; CDR3 protein: CASRLADGREKGVNEQFF; CDR3 DNA: TGTGCAAGTCGCTTAGCGGATGGGCGGGAGAAGGGAGTCAATGAGCAGTTCTTC
D gene: .; V gene: TRBV27; CDR3 length: 13; J gene: TRBJ1-2; clone size: .; CDR3 protein: CASSWPGGYGYTF; CDR3 DNA: TGTGCCAGCAGTTGGCCGGGGGGGTATGGCTACACCTTC
D gene: .; V gene: TRBV7-2; CDR3 length: 15; J gene: TRBJ2-7; clone size: .; CDR3 protein: CASSLDLVRSYEQYF; CDR3 DNA: TGTGCCAGCAGCTTAGATCTTGTGCGTAGCTACGAGCAGTACTTC
D gene: TRBD2; V gene: TRBV27; CDR3 length: 14; J gene: TRBJ2-1; clone size: once; CDR3 protein: CASSLGGLVAEQFF; CDR3 DNA: TGTGCCAGCAGTTTAGGGGGACTAGTCGCTGAGCAGTTCTTC
D gene: TRBD2; V gene: TRBV4-1; CDR3 length: 18; J gene: TRBJ2-7; clone size: .; CDR3 protein: CASSQDGELAGPSYEQYF; CDR3 DNA: TGCGCCAGCAGCCAAGACGGTGAACTAGCGGGACCTTCCTACGAGCAGTACTTC
D gene: .; V gene: TRBV4-1; CDR3 length: 17; J gene: TRBJ1-4; clone size: .; CDR3 protein: CASSQVPPRGTNEKLFF; CDR3 DNA: TGCGCCAGCAGCCAAGTCCCTCCCAGGGGCACTAATGAAAAACTGTTTTTT
D gene: TRBD1; V gene: TRBV27; CDR3 length: 15; J gene: TRBJ1-4; clone size: .; CDR3 protein: CASSFVGGSNEKLFF; CDR3 DNA: TGTGCCAGCAGTTTTGTAGGGGGCTCTAATGAAAAACTGTTTTTT
D gene: TRBD2; V gene: TRBV18; CDR3 length: 13; J gene: TRBJ2-7; clone size: .; CDR3 protein: CASSPPGGNEQYF; CDR3 DNA: TGTGCCAGCTCACCACCGGGGGGGAACGAGCAGTACTTC
D gene: .; V gene: TRBV6-1; CDR3 length: 10; J gene: TRBJ1-1; clone size: few; CDR3 protein: CASSEQEAFF; CDR3 DNA: TGTGCCAGCAGTGAACAGGAAGCTTTCTTT
D gene: TRBD1; V gene: TRBV2; CDR3 length: 15; J gene: TRBJ1-2; clone size: .; CDR3 protein: CASSSGQGAHYGYTF; CDR3 DNA: TGTGCCAGCAGTTCCGGACAGGGGGCTCACTATGGCTACACCTTC
D gene: TRBD1; V gene: TRBV5-4; CDR3 length: 17; J gene: TRBJ1-4; clone size: .; CDR3 protein: CASSKGQPTLMGEKLFF; CDR3 DNA: TGTGCCAGCAGCAAGGGACAGCCAACCCTTATGGGGGAAAAACTGTTTTTT
D gene: .; V gene: TRBV27; CDR3 length: 14; J gene: TRBJ2-7; clone size: .; CDR3 protein: CASSSQGYLDEQYF; CDR3 DNA: TGTGCCAGCAGTTCTCAGGGCTACCTGGACGAGCAGTACTTC
D gene: .; V gene: TRBV5-1; CDR3 length: 13; J gene: TRBJ1-1; clone size: .; CDR3 protein: CASSWGGGTEAFF; CDR3 DNA: TGCGCCAGCAGCTGGGGAGGGGGCACTGAAGCTTTCTTT
D gene: TRBD2; V gene: TRBV5-1; CDR3 length: 15; J gene: TRBJ2-2; clone size: few; CDR3 protein: CASSELAGVSGELFF; CDR3 DNA: TGCGCCAGCAGCGAACTAGCGGGAGTCTCCGGGGAGCTGTTTTTT
D gene: TRBD1; V gene: TRBV10-1; CDR3 length: 13; J gene: TRBJ1-2; clone size: .; CDR3 protein: CASSSDRGEGYTF; CDR3 DNA: TGCGCCAGCAGCTCCGACAGGGGTGAGGGCTACACCTTC
D gene: .; V gene: TRBV27; CDR3 length: 14; J gene: TRBJ1-2; clone size: .; CDR3 protein: CASSLGGKNYGYTF; CDR3 DNA: TGTGCCAGCAGTTTAGGGGGGAAAAACTATGGCTACACCTTC
D gene: .; V gene: TRBV9; CDR3 length: 15; J gene: TRBJ2-2; clone size: .; CDR3 protein: CASSAQQGSGGELFF; CDR3 DNA: TGTGCCAGCAGCGCCCAGCAGGGTTCGGGCGGGGAGCTGTTTTTT
D gene: .; V gene: TRBV27; CDR3 length: 13; J gene: TRBJ1-1; clone size: .; CDR3 protein: CASSFGLDTEAFF; CDR3 DNA: TGTGCCAGCAGTTTTGGACTTGACACTGAAGCTTTCTTT
D gene: .; V gene: TRBV28; CDR3 length: 14; J gene: TRBJ1-2; clone size: .; CDR3 protein: CASSGLPSRYGYTF; CDR3 DNA: TGTGCCAGCAGTGGACTCCCATCTCGGTATGGCTACACCTTC
D gene: TRBD2; V gene: TRBV11-3; CDR3 length: 17; J gene: TRBJ2-1; clone size: .; CDR3 protein: CASSLELGLDSYNEQFF; CDR3 DNA: TGTGCCAGCAGCTTAGAGCTGGGACTAGATTCCTACAATGAGCAGTTCTTC
D gene: .; V gene: TRBV27; CDR3 length: 15; J gene: TRBJ2-7; clone size: .; CDR3 protein: CASSLIGGSAYEQYF; CDR3 DNA: TGTGCCAGCAGTTTAATCGGCGGATCAGCCTACGAGCAGTACTTC
D gene: TRBD2; V gene: TRBV28; CDR3 length: 14; J gene: TRBJ2-1; clone size: .; CDR3 protein: CASTGSGRLNEQFF; CDR3 DNA: TGTGCCAGCACGGGTAGCGGGAGGCTCAATGAGCAGTTCTTC
D gene: .; V gene: TRBV6-1; CDR3 length: 14; J gene: TRBJ1-1; clone size: few; CDR3 protein: CASSASGQNTEAFF; CDR3 DNA: TGTGCCAGCAGTGCCTCGGGACAGAACACTGAAGCTTTCTTT
D gene: TRBD1; V gene: TRBV27; CDR3 length: 15; J gene: TRBJ1-1; clone size: .; CDR3 protein: CASSGTGSRDTEAFF; CDR3 DNA: TGTGCCAGCAGTGGGACAGGTTCAAGGGACACTGAAGCTTTCTTT
D gene: .; V gene: TRBV27; CDR3 length: 14; J gene: TRBJ2-7; clone size: .; CDR3 protein: CASRTSTGAYEQYF; CDR3 DNA: TGTGCCAGCAGGACTTCCACGGGGGCCTACGAGCAGTACTTC